This TCR beta chain appears in the sequencing data of a study of blood T cells in healthy people across ages (dated by TCRdb to between 2015 and 2016). With regard to the full study: Template switching captured roughly one uniquely barcoded TCR beta cDNA molecule per two T cells in model experiments. Using deep sequencing normalized with unique cDNA molecular identifiers, the study measured how TCR beta repertoire diversity changes with age. Four age groups were formed from the donors: young (average about 17 years), middle-aged (just under 40), aged (roughly 59) and long-lived (less than 85). To avoid experimental bias, donors of different ages were distributed randomly across sequencing lanes. Two additional independent replicas of 1 million unique cDNA reads from the same blood draw were analyzed for two donors (one aged 18 to 30 and one aged 80 or older). Paper-wide results and their limitations: Because the CMV infection status of the donors was unknown, age-related changes in expanded clonotypes may potentially have been confounded. Because profiling used bulk unsorted PBMCs, naive and antigen-experienced compartments could not be compared conclusively. Total diversity estimates from one million sequenced T cells were considered lower bounds and underestimates. Observed TCR beta diversity per million T cells fell roughly linearly with age, and a significant reduction was already apparent by age about 38. A strong correlation was found between observed TCR beta diversity and the percentage of naive T cells measured by flow cytometry. Compared with the aged group, more naive CD4+ T cells, fewer expanded clones and increased TCR diversity were shown by the long-lived group, suggesting age selection.

This clonotype showed up just a few times. This receptor's antigen is unknown. Per-base qualities were not stored, and no clone one base away is much larger. Per the germline V gene (reference sequence), DFQATT is the CDR1 and SNEGSKA is the CDR2. Here V drops 3 bases and J drops 5 bases, and the junction holds 3 bases not matched to any gene. The CDR3 runs 12 residues from the cysteine to the phenylalanine. Just the 36-base CDR3 DNA is kept, in frame starting at base 1. Donors were 40 or so systemically healthy Caucasian individuals from Russia aged 6 to 90 years. Roughly 9.5 milliliters of peripheral blood were drawn from each donor into EDTA-treated Vacutainer tubes. Ficoll-Paque density-gradient centrifugation was used to isolate PBMCs, with at least 6.5 million per sample. Trizol reagent was used to extract total RNA from PBMCs, with at least 6 micrograms per sample. For every donor, an aliquot of PBMCs went through flow cytometry to measure the percentages of naive CD45RAhigh/CD27high T cells.

The library was obtained by 5' RACE. TCRdb lists the instrument as Illumina HiSeq 2500. A second PCR of about 7 to 12 cycles was performed with a sample-barcoded 5' primer and a J-beta primer mix. A unique molecular identifier was introduced onto each TCR beta cDNA molecule by a template-switch 5' adaptor carrying 12 random nucleotides. At least 2.5 million CDR3-containing paired-end reads were obtained from each sample. The Mint cDNA synthesis kit, primed by a TRBC-specific oligonucleotide, was used to synthesize first-strand cDNA from all RNA. Following uracil-DNA glycosylase treatment, a first 18-cycle PCR with universal primers M1SS and BC2_uni_R was performed on all cDNA. Per the original workflow: For normalization, 1 million high-quality reads were randomly selected from each sample, with every read carrying a distinct molecular identifier. Instead of being binned into consensus sequences, reads that shared molecular identifiers were thrown out. CDR3 identification, clonotype clustering and error correction used MiTCR with a Q25 quality threshold and the strictest error-elimination algorithm. Lower-bound total TCR beta diversity was estimated with a nonparametric unseen species model using Euler transformation. The public reads were run again by TCRdb, first through fastp at Q25 and then through MiXCR, and only productive beta chains were kept. Each entry is one CDR3 protein sequence, shown with its most common DNA and genes. The V and J calls were determined by TCRdb, not by the authors. This sample holds hundreds of thousands of distinct CDR3 sequences; roughly 64% were observed only once. The ten largest clones represent over 20% of the sample.

Sequencing was done on a sample of blood. The source is a man aged 30-40 years in good health. Recombination linked TRBV20-1 to TRBJ2-5; 7 nucleotides in the junction match TRBD2. This receptor has the CDR3 CSARLLAETQYF. The DNA sequence follows: TGCAGTGCTAGGTTACTAGCGGAGACCCAGTACTTC.